This TCR beta chain was documented in a study of metastatic and nonmetastatic thyroid tumors. Overall study context: Repertoires from blood and tumor or nodule tissue of malignant and benign thyroid patients were compared.

For this clone: The antigen is unknown.

All patients were treatment-naive before thyroid surgery. Study-wide results and caveats: The reported finding was significantly higher TCR beta diversity in malignant thyroid tumors relative to benign nodules, in blood and tumor.

Trimming took 6 bases from V and 10 from J, leaving 22 bases between them. In germline, CDR1 is MNHEY, CDR2 SMNVEV (reference sequence). The CDR3 spans 15 residues. Via MiXCR, TCRdb re-called the PCR reads. The repertoire holds about 60,000 clones, with around 16% as singletons. This sequence originates from a male donor with papillary thyroid cancer or a benign thyroid nodule (not recorded which). Some clones in this sample may be carry-over from other donors' samples. The sequencing input was blood. The chain links TRBV27 to TRBJ1-5, with D tentatively TRBD1 (5 bases). The CDR3 protein is CASSLGWGFGQPQHF. The CDR3 bases are TGTGCCAGCAGCCTAGGGTGGGGGTTTGGGCAACCCCAGCATTTT.